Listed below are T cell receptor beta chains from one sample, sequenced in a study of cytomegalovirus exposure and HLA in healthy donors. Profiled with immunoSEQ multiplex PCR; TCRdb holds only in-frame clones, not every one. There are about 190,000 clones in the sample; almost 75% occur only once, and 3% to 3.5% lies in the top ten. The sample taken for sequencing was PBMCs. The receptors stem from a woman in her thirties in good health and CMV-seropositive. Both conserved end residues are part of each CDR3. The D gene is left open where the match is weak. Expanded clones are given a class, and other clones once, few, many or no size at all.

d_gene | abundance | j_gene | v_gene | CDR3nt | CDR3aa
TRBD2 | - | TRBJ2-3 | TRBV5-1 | TGCGCCAGCAGCTTGGTAGGGACTACCAAAGATACGCAGTATTTT | CASSLVGTTKDTQYF
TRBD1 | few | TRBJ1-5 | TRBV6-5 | TGTGCCAGCAGTCCTGACAGGGCCCCCCACCAGCCCCAGCATTTT | CASSPDRAPHQPQHF
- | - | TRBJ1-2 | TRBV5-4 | TGTGCCAGCAGCTTGGCCCTCGGAGACAAGCGGGGCTACACCTTC | CASSLALGDKRGYTF
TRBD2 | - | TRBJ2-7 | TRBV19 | TGTGCCAGTACAACCGGGACTAGCGGTAACTACGAGCAGTACTTC | CASTTGTSGNYEQYF
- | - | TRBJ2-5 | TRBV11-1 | TGTGCCAGCAGCTCCGTTGACAGGAGGCAACAAGAGACCCAGTACTTC | CASSSVDRRQQETQYF
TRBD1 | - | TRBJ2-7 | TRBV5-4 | TGTGCCAGCAGCTTTTCGGGACAGGAGGCCTACGAGCAGTACTTC | CASSFSGQEAYEQYF
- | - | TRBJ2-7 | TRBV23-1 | TGCGCCAGCAGTCGACCCCCTCCAGGTCCGAGCTCCTACGAGCAGTACTTC | CASSRPPPGPSSYEQYF
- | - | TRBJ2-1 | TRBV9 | TGTGCCAGCAGCGGTGGACTGGTGAGCTCCTACAATGAGCAGTTCTTC | CASSGGLVSSYNEQFF
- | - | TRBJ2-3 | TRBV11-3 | TGTGCCAGCAGCCTAAAACGGGGTGATACGCAGTATTTT | CASSLKRGDTQYF
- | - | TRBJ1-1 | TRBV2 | TGTGCCAGCAGTGAAGGGCCTGATAACACTGAAGCTTTCTTT | CASSEGPDNTEAFF
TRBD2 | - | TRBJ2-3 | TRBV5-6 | TGTGCCAGCAGCTGGGGACTAGCAAACACAGATACGCAGTATTTT | CASSWGLANTDTQYF
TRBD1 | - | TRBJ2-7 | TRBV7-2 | TGTGCCAGCAGCCGTAGAGGGGGACAGGGCTCCTACGAGCAGTACTTC | CASSRRGGQGSYEQYF
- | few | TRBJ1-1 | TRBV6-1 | TGTGCCAGCAGTGCGTACACTGAAGCTTTCTTT | CASSAYTEAFF
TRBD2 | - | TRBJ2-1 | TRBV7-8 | TGTGCCAGCAGCCCGCCGGGACTAGCCCTCTTCAATGAGCAGTTCTTC | CASSPPGLALFNEQFF
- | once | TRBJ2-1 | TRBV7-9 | TGTGCCAGCAGCTTAGGACAGCTACAGTTCTTC | CASSLGQLQFF
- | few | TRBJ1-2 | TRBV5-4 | TGTGCCAGCAGCCCTGGCGGAGACTATGGCTACACCTTC | CASSPGGDYGYTF
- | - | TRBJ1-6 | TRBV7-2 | TGTGCCAGCAGCTTAGCCTTAGGCAGGGACTATTCACCCCTCCACTTT | CASSLALGRDYSPLHF
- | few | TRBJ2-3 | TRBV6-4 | TGTGCCAGCAGCCCCAGCGTAGGGGGCACAGATACGCAGTATTTT | CASSPSVGGTDTQYF
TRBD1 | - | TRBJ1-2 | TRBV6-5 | TGTGCCACAGTTTTTGACCCCCGGGACAGTTATGGCTACACCTTC | CATVFDPRDSYGYTF
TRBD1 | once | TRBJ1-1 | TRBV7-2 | TGTGCCAGCAGCTGGGGACAGGTGAACACTGAAGCTTTCTTT | CASSWGQVNTEAFF
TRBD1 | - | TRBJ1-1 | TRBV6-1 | TGTGCCAGCCTCGGACAGGGGTACGCTGAAGCCTTCTTT | CASLGQGYAEAFF
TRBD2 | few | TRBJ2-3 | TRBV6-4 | TGTGCCAGCAGTGACTCGGGGACTAGCGGAGATACGCAGTATTTT | CASSDSGTSGDTQYF
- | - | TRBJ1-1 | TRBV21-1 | TGTGCCAGCAGCGCGATCCAGGGGGTTGAAGCTTTCTTT | CASSAIQGVEAFF
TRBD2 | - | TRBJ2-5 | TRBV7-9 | TGTGCCAGCAGCTTAGTTCTAGCGGGAGAGACCCAGTACTTC | CASSLVLAGETQYF
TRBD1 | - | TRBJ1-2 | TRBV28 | TGTGCCAGCACCCGGGGGGGACAGGGGGCCCTTAAGTATGGCTACACCTTC | CASTRGGQGALKYGYTF
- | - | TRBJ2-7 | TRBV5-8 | TGTGCTTTAGGTGCGGGCTTAGACTCCTACGAGCAGTACTTC | CALGAGLDSYEQYF
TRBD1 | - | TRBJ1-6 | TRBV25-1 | TGTGCCAGCGGGACAGGGGGTTCACCCCTCCACTTT | CASGTGGSPLHF
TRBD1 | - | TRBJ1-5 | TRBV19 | TGTGCCAGTAGTACTACAGGGGGGAATAGCAATCAGCCCCAGCATTTT | CASSTTGGNSNQPQHF
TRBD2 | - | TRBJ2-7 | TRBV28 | TGTGCCAGCAGTGACCCCCGAGGGTGGGAGGGAAGCTACGAGCAGTACTTC | CASSDPRGWEGSYEQYF
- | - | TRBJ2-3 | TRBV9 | TGTGCCAGCAGCGTAGACAACACAGATACGCAGTATTTT | CASSVDNTDTQYF
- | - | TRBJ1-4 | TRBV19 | TGTGCCAGTAGTATTAGGGCAGGGGATGAAAAACTGTTTTTT | CASSIRAGDEKLFF
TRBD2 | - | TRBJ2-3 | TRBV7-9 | TGTGCCAGCAGCTCGCTACTAGCGGGAGCATCGGGGAAAGATACGCAGTATTTT | CASSSLLAGASGKDTQYF